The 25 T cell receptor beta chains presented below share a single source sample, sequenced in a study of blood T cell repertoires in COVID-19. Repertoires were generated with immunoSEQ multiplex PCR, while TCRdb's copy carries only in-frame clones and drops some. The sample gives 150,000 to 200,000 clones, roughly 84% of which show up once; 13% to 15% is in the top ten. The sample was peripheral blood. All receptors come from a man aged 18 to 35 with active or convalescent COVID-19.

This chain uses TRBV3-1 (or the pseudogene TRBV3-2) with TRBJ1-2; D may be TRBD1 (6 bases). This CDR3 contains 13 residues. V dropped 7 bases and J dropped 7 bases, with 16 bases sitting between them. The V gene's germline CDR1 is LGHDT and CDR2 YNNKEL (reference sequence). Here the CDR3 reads CASTPTLGAGYTF. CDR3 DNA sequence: TGTGCCAGCACCCCGACCCTGGGGGCTGGCTACACCTTC.

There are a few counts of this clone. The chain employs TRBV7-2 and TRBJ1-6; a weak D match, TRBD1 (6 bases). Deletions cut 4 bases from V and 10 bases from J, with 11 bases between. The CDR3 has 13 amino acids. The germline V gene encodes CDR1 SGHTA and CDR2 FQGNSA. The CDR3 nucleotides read TGTGCCAGCAGCTCCAACAGGGAATCACCCCTCCACTTT. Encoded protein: CASSSNRESPLHF. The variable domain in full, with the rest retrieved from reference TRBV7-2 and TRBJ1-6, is GAGVSQSPSNKVTEKGKDVELRCDPISGHTALYWYRQSLGQGLEFLIYFQGNSAPDKSGLPSDRFSAERTGGSVSTLTIQRTQQEDSAVYLCASSSNRESPLHFGNGTRLTVT.

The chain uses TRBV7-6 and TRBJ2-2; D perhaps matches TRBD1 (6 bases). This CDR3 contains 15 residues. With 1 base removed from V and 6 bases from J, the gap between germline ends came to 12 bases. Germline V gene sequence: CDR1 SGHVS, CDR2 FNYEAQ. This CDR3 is CASSLVIRGSGELFF. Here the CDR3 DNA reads TGTGCCAGCAGCTTAGTGATCAGGGGTTCCGGGGAGCTGTTTTTT. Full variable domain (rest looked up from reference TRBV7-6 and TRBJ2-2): GAGVSQSPRYKVTKRGQDVALRCDPISGHVSLYWYRQALGQGPEFLTYFNYEAQQDKSGLPNDRFSAERPEGSISTLTIQRTEQRDSAMYRCASSLVIRGSGELFFGEGSRLTVL.

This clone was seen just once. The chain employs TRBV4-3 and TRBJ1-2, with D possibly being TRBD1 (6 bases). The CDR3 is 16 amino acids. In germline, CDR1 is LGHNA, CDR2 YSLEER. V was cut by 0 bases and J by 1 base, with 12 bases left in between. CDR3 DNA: TGCGCCAGCAGCCAAGAACCTACAGGGTTTAACTATGGCTACACCTTC. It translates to CASSQEPTGFNYGYTF.

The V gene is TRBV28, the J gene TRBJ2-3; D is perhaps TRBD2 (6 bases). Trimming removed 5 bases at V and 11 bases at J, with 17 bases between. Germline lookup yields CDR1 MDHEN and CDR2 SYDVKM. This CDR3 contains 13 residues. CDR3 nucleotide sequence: TGTGCCAGCAGTCAGGTCTCACTGGGGGGGCAGTATTTT. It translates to CASSQVSLGGQYF.

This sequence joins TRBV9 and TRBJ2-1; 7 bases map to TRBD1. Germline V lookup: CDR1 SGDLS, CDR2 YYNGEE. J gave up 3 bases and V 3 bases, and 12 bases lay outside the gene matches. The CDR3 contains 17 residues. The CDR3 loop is CASSAARQGALYNEQFF. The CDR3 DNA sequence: TGTGCCAGCAGCGCGGCAAGACAGGGCGCGCTCTACAATGAGCAGTTCTTC.

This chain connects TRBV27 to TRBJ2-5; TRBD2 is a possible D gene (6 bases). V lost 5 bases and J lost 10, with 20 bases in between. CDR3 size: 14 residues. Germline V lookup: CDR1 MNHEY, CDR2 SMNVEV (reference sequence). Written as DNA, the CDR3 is TGTGCCAGCAGTGATGGGGGGAGTCAGAAATTCCAGTACTTC. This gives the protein CASSDGGSQKFQYF.

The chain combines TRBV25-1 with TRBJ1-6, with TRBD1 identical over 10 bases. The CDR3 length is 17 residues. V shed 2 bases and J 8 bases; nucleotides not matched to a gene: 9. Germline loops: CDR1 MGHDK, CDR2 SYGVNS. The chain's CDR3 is CASSEDRTGGSDSPLHF. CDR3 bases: TGTGCCAGCAGTGAAGATAGGACAGGGGGAAGTGATTCACCCCTCCACTTT.

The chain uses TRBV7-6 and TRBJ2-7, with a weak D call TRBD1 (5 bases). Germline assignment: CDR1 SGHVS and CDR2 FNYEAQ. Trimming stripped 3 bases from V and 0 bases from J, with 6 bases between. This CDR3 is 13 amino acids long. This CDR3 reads CASSLDTSYEQYF. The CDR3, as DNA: TGTGCCAGCAGCTTGGACACCTCCTACGAGCAGTACTTC.

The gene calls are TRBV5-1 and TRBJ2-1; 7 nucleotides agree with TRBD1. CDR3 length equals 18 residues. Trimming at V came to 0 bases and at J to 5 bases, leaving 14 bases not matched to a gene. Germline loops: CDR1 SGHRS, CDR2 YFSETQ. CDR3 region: CASSLGPIDRAYNNEQFF. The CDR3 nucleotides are TGCGCCAGCAGCTTGGGCCCCATCGACAGGGCTTATAACAATGAGCAGTTCTTC.

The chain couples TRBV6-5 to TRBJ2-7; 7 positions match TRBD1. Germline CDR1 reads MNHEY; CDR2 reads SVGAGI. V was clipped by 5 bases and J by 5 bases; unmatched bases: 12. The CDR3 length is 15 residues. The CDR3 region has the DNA TGTGCCAGCAGTAGAGACAGGGCGGCTATGGACGAGCAGTACTTC. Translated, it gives CASSRDRAAMDEQYF.

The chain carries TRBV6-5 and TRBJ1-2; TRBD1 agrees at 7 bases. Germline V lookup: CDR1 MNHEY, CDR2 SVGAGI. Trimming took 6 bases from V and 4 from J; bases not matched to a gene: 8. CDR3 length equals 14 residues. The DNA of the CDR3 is TGTGCCAGCAGGGTCGCTGGACAGGTCTATGGCTACACCTTC. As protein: CASRVAGQVYGYTF.

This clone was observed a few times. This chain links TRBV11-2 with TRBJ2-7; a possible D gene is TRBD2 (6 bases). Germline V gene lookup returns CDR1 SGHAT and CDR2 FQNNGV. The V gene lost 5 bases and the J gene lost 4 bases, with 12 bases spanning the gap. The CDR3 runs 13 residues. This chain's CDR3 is CASSPPGRYEQYF. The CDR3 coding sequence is TGTGCCAGCAGCCCCCCGGGGAGGTACGAGCAGTACTTC. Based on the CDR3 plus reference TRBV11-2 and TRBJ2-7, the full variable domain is EAGVAQSPRYKIIEKRQSVAFWCNPISGHATLYWYQQILGQGPKLLIQFQNNGVVDDSQLPKDRFSAERLKGVDSTLKIQPAKLEDSAVYLCASSPPGRYEQYFGPGTRLTVT.

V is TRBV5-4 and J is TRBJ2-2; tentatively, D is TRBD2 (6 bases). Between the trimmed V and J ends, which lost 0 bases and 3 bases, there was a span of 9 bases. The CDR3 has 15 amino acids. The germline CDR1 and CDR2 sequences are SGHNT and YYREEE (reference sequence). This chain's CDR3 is CASSLVTRDTGELFF. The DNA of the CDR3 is TGTGCCAGCAGCTTGGTGACTAGGGACACCGGGGAGCTGTTTTTT. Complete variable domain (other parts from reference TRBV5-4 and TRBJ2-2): ETGVTQSPTHLIKTRGQQVTLRCSSQSGHNTVSWYQQALGQGPQFIFQYYREEENGRGNFPPRFSGLQFPNYSSELNVNALELDDSALYLCASSLVTRDTGELFFGEGSRLTVL.

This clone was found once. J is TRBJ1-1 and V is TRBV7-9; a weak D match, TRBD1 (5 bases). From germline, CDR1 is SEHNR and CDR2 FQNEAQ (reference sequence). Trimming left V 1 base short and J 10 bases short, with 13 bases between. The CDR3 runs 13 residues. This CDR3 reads CASSLGGRAAAFF. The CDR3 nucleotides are TGTGCCAGCAGCTTAGGTGGCAGGGCCGCAGCTTTCTTT.

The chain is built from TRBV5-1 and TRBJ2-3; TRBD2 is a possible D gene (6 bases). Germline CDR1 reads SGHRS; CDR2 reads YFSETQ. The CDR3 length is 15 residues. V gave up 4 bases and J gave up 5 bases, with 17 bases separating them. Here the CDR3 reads CASSPKGLLGDTQYF. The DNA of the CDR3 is TGCGCCAGCAGCCCGAAGGGACTTCTGGGAGATACGCAGTATTTT.

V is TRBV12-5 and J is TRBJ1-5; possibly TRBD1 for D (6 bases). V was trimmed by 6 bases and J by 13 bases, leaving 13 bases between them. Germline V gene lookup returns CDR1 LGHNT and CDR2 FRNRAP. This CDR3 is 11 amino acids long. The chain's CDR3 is CASGTGKLQHF. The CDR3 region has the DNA TGTGCTAGTGGGACAGGCAAGTTGCAGCATTTT.

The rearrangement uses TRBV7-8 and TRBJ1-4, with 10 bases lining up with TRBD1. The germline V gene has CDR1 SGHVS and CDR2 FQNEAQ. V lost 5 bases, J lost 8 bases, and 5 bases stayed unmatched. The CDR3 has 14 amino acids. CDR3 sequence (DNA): TGTGCCAGCAGCCCCGGGACAGGGGACGAAAAACTGTTTTTT. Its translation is CASSPGTGDEKLFF.

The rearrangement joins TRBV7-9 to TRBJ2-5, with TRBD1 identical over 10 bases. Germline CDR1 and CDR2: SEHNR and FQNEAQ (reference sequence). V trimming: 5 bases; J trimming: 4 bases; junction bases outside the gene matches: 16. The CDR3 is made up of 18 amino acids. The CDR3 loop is CASSLLPGQGMLGETQYF. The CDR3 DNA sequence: TGTGCCAGCAGCCTCCTCCCGGGACAGGGGATGTTAGGAGAGACCCAGTACTTC.

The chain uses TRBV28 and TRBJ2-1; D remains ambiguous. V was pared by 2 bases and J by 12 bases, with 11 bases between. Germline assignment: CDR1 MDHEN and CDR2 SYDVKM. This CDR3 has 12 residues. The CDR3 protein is CASSLPGMGQFF. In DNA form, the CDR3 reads TGTGCCAGCAGTTTACCAGGAATGGGGCAGTTCTTC.

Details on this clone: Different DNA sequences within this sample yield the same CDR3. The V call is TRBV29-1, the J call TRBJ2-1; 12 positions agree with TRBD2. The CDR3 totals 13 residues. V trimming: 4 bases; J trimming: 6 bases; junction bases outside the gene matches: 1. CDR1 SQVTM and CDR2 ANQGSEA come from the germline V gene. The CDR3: CSVGTSGVNEQFF. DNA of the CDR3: TGCAGCGTTGGGACTAGCGGGGTCAATGAGCAGTTCTTC.

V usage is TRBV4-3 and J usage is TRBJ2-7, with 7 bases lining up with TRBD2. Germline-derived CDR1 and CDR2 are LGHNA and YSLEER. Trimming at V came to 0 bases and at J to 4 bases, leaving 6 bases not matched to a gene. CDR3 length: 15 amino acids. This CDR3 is CASSQEWASGYEQYF. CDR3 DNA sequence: TGCGCCAGCAGCCAAGAATGGGCTAGCGGTTACGAGCAGTACTTC.

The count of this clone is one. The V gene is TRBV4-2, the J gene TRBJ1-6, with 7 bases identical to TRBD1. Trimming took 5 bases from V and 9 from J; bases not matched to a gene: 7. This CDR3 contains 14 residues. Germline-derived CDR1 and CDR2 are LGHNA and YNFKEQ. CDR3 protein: CASSKGTVPSPLHF. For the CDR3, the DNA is TGTGCCAGCAGCAAAGGGACAGTCCCTTCACCCCTCCACTTT.

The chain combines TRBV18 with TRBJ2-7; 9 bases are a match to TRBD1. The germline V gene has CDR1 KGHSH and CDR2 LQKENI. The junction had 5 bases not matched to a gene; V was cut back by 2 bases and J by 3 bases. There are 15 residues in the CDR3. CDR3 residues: CASSPGGTGYYEQYF. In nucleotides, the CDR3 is TGTGCCAGCTCACCAGGGGGGACAGGGTACTACGAGCAGTACTTC.

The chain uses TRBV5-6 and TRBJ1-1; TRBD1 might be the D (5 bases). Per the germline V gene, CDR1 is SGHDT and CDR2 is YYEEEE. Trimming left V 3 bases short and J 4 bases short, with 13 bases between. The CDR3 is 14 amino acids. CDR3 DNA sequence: TGTGCCAGCAGCTCCCTCGGGGGGGGCACTGAAGCTTTCTTT. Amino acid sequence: CASSSLGGGTEAFF.